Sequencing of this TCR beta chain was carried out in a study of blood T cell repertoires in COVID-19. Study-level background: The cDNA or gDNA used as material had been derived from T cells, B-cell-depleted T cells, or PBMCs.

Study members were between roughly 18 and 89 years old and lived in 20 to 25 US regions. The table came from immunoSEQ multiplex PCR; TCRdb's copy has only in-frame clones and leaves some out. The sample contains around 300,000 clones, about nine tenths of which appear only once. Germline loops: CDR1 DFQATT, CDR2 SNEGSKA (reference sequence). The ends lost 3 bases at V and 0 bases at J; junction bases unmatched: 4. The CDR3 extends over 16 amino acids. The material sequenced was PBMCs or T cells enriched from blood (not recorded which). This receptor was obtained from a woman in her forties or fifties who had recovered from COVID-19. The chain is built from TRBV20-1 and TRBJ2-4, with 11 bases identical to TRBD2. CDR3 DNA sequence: TGCAGTGCTAGTGGGACTAGCGGACTAGCCAAAAACATTCAGTACTTC. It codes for CSASGTSGLAKNIQYF.